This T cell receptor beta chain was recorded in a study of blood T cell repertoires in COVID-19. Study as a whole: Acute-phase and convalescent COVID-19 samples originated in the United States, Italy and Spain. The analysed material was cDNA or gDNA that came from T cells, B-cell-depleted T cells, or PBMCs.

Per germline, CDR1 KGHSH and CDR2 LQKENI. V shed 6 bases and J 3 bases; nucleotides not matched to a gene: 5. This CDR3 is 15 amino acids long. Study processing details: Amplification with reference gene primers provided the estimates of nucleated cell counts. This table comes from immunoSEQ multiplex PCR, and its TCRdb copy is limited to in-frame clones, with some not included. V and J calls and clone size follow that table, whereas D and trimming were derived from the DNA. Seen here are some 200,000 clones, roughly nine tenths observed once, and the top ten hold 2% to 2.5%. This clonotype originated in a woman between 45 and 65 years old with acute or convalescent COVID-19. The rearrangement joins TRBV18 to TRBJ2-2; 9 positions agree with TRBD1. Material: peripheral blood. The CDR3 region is CASSGTGKDTGELFF. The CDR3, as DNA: TGTGCCAGCTCCGGGACAGGGAAGGACACCGGGGAGCTGTTTTTT.